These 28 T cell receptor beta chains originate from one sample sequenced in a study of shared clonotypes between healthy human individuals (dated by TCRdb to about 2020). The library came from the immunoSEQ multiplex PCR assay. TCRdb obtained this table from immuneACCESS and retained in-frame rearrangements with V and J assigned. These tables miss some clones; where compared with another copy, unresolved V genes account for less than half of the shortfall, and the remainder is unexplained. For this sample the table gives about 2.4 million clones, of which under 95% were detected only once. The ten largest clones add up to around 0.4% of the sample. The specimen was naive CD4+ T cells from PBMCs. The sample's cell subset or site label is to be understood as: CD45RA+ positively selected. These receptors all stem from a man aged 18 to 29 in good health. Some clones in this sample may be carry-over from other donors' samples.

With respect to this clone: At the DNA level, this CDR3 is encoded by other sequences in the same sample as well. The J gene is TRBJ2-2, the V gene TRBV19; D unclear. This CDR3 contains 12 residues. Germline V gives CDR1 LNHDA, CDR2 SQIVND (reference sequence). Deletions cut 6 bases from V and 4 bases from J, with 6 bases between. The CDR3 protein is CASSIATGELFF. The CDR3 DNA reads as TGTGCCAGTAGCATTGCCACCGGGGAGCTGTTTTTT.

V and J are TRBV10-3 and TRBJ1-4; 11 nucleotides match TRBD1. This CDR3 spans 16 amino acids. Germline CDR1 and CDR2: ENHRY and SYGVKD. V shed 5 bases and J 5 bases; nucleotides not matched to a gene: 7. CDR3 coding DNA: TGTGCCATCAGTTCCGGACAGGGGGCGCGAAATGAAAAACTGTTTTTT. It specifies CAISSGQGARNEKLFF.

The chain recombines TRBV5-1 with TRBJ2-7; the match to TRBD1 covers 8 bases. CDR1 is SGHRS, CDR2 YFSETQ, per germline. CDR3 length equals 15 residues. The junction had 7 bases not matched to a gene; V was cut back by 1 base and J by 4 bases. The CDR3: CASSLFPGGFYEQYF. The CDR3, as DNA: TGCGCCAGCAGCTTGTTTCCAGGGGGCTTTTACGAGCAGTACTTC.

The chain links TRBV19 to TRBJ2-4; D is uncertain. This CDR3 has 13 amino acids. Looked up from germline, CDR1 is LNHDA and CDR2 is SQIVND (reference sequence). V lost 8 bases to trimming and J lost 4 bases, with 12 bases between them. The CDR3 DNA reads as TGTGCCAGTGGCAATCAACAGAAAAACATTCAGTACTTC. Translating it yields CASGNQQKNIQYF.

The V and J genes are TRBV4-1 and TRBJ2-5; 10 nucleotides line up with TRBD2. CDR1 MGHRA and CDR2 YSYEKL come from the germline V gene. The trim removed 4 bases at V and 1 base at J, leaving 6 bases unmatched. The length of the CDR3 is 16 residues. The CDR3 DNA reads TGCGCCAGCAGCCGGATACTAGCGGGAAGCCAAGAGACCCAGTACTTC. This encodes CASSRILAGSQETQYF.

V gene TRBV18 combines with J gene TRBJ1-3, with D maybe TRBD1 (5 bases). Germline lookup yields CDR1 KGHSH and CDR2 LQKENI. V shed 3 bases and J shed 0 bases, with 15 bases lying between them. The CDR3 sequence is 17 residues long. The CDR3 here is CASSPFWGSHSGNTIYF. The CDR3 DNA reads TGTGCCAGCTCACCTTTCTGGGGCAGCCACTCTGGAAACACCATATATTTT. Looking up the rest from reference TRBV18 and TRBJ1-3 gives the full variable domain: NAGVMQNPRHLVRRRGQEARLRCSPMKGHSHVYWYRQLPEEGLKFMVYLQKENIIDESGMPKERFSAEFPKEGPSILRIQQVVRGDSAAYFCASSPFWGSHSGNTIYFGEGSWLTVV.

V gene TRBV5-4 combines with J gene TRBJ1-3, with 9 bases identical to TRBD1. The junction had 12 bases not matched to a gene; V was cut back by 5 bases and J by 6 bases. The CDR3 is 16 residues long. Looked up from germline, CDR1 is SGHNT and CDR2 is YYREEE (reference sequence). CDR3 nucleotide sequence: TGTGCCAGCAGTCAAGGTTCGGACAGGGGTTCAAACACCATATATTTT. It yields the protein CASSQGSDRGSNTIYF.

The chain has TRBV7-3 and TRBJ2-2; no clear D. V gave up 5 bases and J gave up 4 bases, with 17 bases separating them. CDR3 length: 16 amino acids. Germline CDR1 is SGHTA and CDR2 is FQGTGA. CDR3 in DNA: TGTGCCAGCAGCCAGTCGGTGACTTCGGGCACCGGGGAGCTGTTTTTT. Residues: CASSQSVTSGTGELFF.

CDR3 sequence reads: CAISASGTAGNIQYF. In nucleotides, the CDR3 is TGTGCCATCAGTGCCTCCGGGACAGCTGGAAACATTCAGTACTTC. This chain links TRBV10-3 with TRBJ2-4; 7 bases are shared with TRBD1. V dropped 4 bases and J dropped 6; count of bases not matched to a gene: 9. The CDR3 spans 15 residues. Germline lookup yields CDR1 ENHRY and CDR2 SYGVKD.

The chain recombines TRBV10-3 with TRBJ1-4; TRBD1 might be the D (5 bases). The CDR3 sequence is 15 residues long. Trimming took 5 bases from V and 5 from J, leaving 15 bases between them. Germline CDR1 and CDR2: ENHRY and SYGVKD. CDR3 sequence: CAISPAGGLNEKLFF. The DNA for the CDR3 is TGTGCCATCAGTCCGGCGGGGGGGTTGAATGAAAAACTGTTTTTT.

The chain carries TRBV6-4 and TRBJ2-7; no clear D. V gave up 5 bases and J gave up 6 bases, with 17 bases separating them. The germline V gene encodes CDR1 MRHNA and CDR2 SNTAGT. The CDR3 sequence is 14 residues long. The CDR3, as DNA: TGTGCCAGCAGTCTAACTCCTGGACGAGGCGAGCAGTACTTC. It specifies CASSLTPGRGEQYF.

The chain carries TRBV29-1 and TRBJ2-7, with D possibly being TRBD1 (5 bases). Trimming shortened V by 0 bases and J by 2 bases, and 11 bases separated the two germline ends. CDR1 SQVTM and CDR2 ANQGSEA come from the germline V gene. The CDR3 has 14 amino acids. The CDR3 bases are TGCAGCGTTGAAGATCCAGGGCTACCCTACGAGCAGTACTTC. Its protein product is CSVEDPGLPYEQYF.

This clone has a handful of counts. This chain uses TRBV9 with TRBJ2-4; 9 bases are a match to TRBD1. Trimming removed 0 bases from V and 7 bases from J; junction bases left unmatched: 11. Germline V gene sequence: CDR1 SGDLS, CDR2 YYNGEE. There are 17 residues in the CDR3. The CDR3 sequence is CASSVASGGTGKNIQYF. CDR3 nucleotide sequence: TGTGCCAGCAGCGTAGCAAGTGGCGGGACAGGGAAGAACATTCAGTACTTC.

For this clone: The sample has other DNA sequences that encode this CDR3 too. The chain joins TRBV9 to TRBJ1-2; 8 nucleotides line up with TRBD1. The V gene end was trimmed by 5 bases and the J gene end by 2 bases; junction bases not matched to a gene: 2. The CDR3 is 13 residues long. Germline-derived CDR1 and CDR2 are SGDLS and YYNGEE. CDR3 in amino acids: CASSRTGNYGYTF. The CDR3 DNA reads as TGTGCCAGCAGTCGGACAGGGAACTATGGCTACACCTTC.

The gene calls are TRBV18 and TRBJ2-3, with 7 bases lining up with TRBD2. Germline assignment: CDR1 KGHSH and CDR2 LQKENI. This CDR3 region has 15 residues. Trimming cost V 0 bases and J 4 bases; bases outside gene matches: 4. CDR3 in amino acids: CASSPPGGSSDTQYF. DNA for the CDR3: TGTGCCAGCTCACCACCGGGCGGGAGTTCAGATACGCAGTATTTT. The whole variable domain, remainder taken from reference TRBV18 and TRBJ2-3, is NAGVMQNPRHLVRRRGQEARLRCSPMKGHSHVYWYRQLPEEGLKFMVYLQKENIIDESGMPKERFSAEFPKEGPSILRIQQVVRGDSAAYFCASSPPGGSSDTQYFGPGTRLTVL.

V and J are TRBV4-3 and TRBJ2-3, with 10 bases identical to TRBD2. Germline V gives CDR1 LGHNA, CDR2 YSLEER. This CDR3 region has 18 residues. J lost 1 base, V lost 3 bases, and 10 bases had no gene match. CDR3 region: CASSQAPGGLAGTDTQYF. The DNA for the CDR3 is TGCGCCAGCAGCCAGGCCCCTGGCGGACTAGCGGGCACAGATACGCAGTATTTT.

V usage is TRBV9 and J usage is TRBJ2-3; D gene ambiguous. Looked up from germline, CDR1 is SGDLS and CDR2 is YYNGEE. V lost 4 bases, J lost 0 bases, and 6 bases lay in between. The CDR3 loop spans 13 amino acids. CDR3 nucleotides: TGTGCCAGCAGCAAATCTAGCACAGATACGCAGTATTTT. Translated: CASSKSSTDTQYF.

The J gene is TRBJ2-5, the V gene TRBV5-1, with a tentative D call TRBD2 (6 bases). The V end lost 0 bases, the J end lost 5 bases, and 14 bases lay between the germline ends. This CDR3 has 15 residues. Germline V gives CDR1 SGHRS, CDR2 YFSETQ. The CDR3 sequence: CASSLADGGRETQYF. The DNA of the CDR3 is TGCGCCAGCAGCTTGGCTGACGGGGGAAGGGAGACCCAGTACTTC.

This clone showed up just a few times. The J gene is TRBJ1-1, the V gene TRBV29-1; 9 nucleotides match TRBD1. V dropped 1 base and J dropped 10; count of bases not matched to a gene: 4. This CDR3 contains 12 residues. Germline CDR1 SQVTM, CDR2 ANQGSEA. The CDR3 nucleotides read TGCAGCGTTGAAGGGACAGGGGACGGAGCTTTCTTT. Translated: CSVEGTGDGAFF.

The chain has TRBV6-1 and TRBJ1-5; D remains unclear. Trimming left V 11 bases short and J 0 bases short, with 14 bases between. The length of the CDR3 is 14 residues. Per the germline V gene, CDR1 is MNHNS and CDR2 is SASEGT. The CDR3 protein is CAGSQTYSNQPQHF. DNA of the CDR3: TGTGCCGGATCGCAGACATATAGCAATCAGCCCCAGCATTTT.

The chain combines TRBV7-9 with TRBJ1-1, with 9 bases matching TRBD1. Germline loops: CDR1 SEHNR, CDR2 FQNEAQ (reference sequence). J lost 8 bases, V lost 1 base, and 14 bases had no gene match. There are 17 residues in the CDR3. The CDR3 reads CASSLGRGQDRGVEAFF. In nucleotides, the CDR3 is TGTGCCAGCAGCTTAGGCAGGGGTCAGGACAGGGGAGTGGAAGCTTTCTTT. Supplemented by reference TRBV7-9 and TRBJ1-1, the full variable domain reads DTGVSQNPRHKITKRGQNVTFRCDPISEHNRLYWYRQTLGQGPEFLTYFQNEAQLEKSRLLSDRFSAERPKGSFSTLEIQRTEQGDSAMYLCASSLGRGQDRGVEAFFGQGTRLTVV.

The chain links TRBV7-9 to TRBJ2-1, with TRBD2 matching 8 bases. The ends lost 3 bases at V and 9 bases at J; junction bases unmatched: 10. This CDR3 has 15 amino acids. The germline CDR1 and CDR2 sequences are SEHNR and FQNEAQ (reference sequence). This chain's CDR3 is CASSFRPGLDGEQFF. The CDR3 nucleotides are TGTGCCAGCAGCTTTAGGCCGGGACTAGACGGTGAGCAGTTCTTC.

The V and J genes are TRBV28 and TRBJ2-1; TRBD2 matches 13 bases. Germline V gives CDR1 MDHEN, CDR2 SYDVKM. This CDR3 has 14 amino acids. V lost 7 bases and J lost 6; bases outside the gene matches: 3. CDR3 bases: TGTGCCAGCACACTAGCGGGAGGGGTCAATGAGCAGTTCTTC. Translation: CASTLAGGVNEQFF.

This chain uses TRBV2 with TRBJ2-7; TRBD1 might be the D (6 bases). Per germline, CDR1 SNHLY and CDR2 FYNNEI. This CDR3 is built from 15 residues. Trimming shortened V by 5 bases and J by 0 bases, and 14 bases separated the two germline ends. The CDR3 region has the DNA TGTGCCAGCAGTAGGGGGACGGCCAGCTCCTACGAGCAGTACTTC. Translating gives CASSRGTASSYEQYF.

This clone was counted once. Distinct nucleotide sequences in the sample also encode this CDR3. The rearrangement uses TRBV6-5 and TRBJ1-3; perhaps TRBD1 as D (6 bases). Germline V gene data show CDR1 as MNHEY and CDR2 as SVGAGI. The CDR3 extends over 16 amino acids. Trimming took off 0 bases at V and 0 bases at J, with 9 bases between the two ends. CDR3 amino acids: CASSYSRGYSGNTIYF. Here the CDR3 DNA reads TGTGCCAGCAGTTACTCGAGGGGGTACTCTGGAAACACCATATATTTT.

The CDR3 DNA follows: TGCGCCAGCAGCCAAGCCCCCTCGCGGGCATACGAGCAGTACTTC. Residues: CASSQAPSRAYEQYF. The chain is built from TRBV4-1 and TRBJ2-7; tentatively, D is TRBD2 (5 bases). V lost 1 base, J lost 4 bases, and 14 bases lay in between. Looked up from germline, CDR1 is MGHRA and CDR2 is YSYEKL. The length of the CDR3 is 15 residues.

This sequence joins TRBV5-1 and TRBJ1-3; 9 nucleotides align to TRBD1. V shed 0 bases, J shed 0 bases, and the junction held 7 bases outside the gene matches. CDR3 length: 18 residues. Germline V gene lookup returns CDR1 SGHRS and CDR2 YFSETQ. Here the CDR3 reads CASSLAGTGPPSGNTIYF. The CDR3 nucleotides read TGCGCCAGCAGCTTGGCCGGGACAGGGCCCCCCTCTGGAAACACCATATATTTT.

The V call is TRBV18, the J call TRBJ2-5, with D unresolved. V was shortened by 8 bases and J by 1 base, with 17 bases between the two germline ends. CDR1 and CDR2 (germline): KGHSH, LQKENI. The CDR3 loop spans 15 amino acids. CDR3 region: CASLPRGGPQETQYF. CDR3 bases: TGTGCCAGCCTCCCCCGAGGCGGACCCCAAGAGACCCAGTACTTC.